A selection of T cell receptor beta chains follows, all from one sample in a study of read filtering for tumor transcriptome and immune sequencing. TCRdb redid the calling of the reads with MiXCR, one entry per CDR3 protein. The sample includes over 50,000 distinct CDR3 sequences, less than 20% seen only once; the top ten take approximately 11%. Sequences were obtained from a population of CD138-negative cells sorted from bone marrow. These receptors came from a donor aged 40 or over with multiple myeloma. The CDR3 runs from the conserved cysteine through the conserved F or W. A D gene is named only where the DNA matches it firmly. Clone size is given for some rows only: seen once, a few or many times, or a class if the clone is expanded.

j_gene: TRBJ2-7; abundance: many; v_gene: TRBV7-2; d_gene: .; CDR3nt: TGTGCCAGCAGCTTAGAAGTACACCCCTCCTACGAGCAGTACTTC; CDR3aa: CASSLEVHPSYEQYF
j_gene: TRBJ1-2; abundance: many; v_gene: TRBV20-1; d_gene: .; CDR3nt: TGCAGTGCATTCCCTGGCGCGGCGGGCTACACCTTC; CDR3aa: CSAFPGAAGYTF
j_gene: TRBJ2-3; abundance: .; v_gene: TRBV10-3; d_gene: TRBD1; CDR3nt: TGTGCCACCCGGACAGGGACTAGCACAGATACGCAGTATTTT; CDR3aa: CATRTGTSTDTQYF
j_gene: TRBJ1-2; abundance: few; v_gene: TRBV27; d_gene: TRBD1; CDR3nt: TGTGCCAGCAGTTCGGGGGCAGGGGGCAAATATGGCTACACCTTC; CDR3aa: CASSSGAGGKYGYTF
j_gene: TRBJ1-5; abundance: .; v_gene: TRBV10-3; d_gene: .; CDR3nt: TGTGCCATCAGTGAAGTAAGGGGGGCAGGAGGCAATCAGCCCCAGCATTTT; CDR3aa: CAISEVRGAGGNQPQHF
j_gene: TRBJ2-1; abundance: many; v_gene: TRBV29-1; d_gene: .; CDR3nt: TGCAGCGTTGCCGATAGCTCCTACAATGAGCAGTTCTTC; CDR3aa: CSVADSSYNEQFF
j_gene: TRBJ1-1; abundance: many; v_gene: TRBV29-1; d_gene: .; CDR3nt: TGCAGCGTTGATGGGGAGGGGAACACTGAAGCTTTCTTT; CDR3aa: CSVDGEGNTEAFF
j_gene: TRBJ2-2; abundance: many; v_gene: TRBV13; d_gene: .; CDR3nt: TGTGCCAGCAGCTTTTTCACCGGGGAGCTGTTTTTT; CDR3aa: CASSFFTGELFF
j_gene: TRBJ1-5; abundance: .; v_gene: TRBV19; d_gene: TRBD1; CDR3nt: TGTGCCAGCAGCCCAGGGGGTGCGCAGCCCCAGCATTTC; CDR3aa: CASSPGGAQPQHF
j_gene: TRBJ2-7; abundance: many; v_gene: TRBV7-9; d_gene: .; CDR3nt: TGTGCCAGCAGCTTTTATGGGGACAAGCAGTACTTC; CDR3aa: CASSFYGDKQYF
j_gene: TRBJ2-5; abundance: .; v_gene: TRBV5-6; d_gene: .; CDR3nt: TGTGCCTGCAGCTTCGGGCAGGAGACCCAGTACTTC; CDR3aa: CACSFGQETQYF
j_gene: TRBJ1-1; abundance: .; v_gene: TRBV20-1; d_gene: .; CDR3nt: TGCAGTGCTAGAGGCCGAAACGAGGACGCTGAAGCTTTCTTT; CDR3aa: CSARGRNEDAEAFF
j_gene: TRBJ1-2; abundance: .; v_gene: TRBV29-1; d_gene: .; CDR3nt: TGCAGCGCCAAGGGCGGGGGGCAGGATGGCTACACCTTC; CDR3aa: CSAKGGGQDGYTF
j_gene: TRBJ2-7; abundance: many; v_gene: TRBV3-1; d_gene: .; CDR3nt: TGTGCCAGCAGCCCGGGACCCTATTACGAGCAGTACTTC; CDR3aa: CASSPGPYYEQYF
j_gene: TRBJ2-4; abundance: few; v_gene: TRBV2; d_gene: TRBD2; CDR3nt: TGTGCCAGCAGACCCGTAGCGGGGGGGCTCGGCAAAAACATTCAGTACTTC; CDR3aa: CASRPVAGGLGKNIQYF
j_gene: TRBJ2-3; abundance: many; v_gene: TRBV20-1; d_gene: TRBD2; CDR3nt: TGCAGTGCCGGAGGAGCGGGACTAAGCACAGATACGCAGTATTTT; CDR3aa: CSAGGAGLSTDTQYF
j_gene: TRBJ2-7; abundance: many; v_gene: TRBV7-9; d_gene: TRBD1; CDR3nt: TGTGCCAGCAGCGGGACCAGGGACAGTCCTTGGGAGCAGTACTTC; CDR3aa: CASSGTRDSPWEQYF
j_gene: TRBJ1-2; abundance: .; v_gene: TRBV5-1; d_gene: .; CDR3nt: TGCGCCAGCAGCTTGAATGTGAGGGCAGCTAACTATGGCTACACCTTC; CDR3aa: CASSLNVRAANYGYTF
j_gene: TRBJ1-1; abundance: many; v_gene: TRBV4-2; d_gene: TRBD1; CDR3nt: TGTGCCAGCAGCCAATCGGACAGGGGTCTTCGGAACACTGAAGCTTTCTTT; CDR3aa: CASSQSDRGLRNTEAFF
j_gene: TRBJ2-2; abundance: many; v_gene: TRBV5-1; d_gene: .; CDR3nt: TGCGCCAGCAGCAGGACAGCCCTCGGGGAGCTGTTTTTT; CDR3aa: CASSRTALGELFF
j_gene: TRBJ2-1; abundance: many; v_gene: TRBV20-1; d_gene: TRBD2; CDR3nt: TGCAGTGCGCCGCTTCCGGGACTAGCGGGGAATGAGCAGTTCTTC; CDR3aa: CSAPLPGLAGNEQFF
j_gene: TRBJ2-3; abundance: many; v_gene: TRBV5-1; d_gene: .; CDR3nt: TGCGCCAGCAGCTTACCCAGCACAGATACGCAGTGTTTT; CDR3aa: CASSLPSTDTQCF
j_gene: TRBJ2-1; abundance: medium-sized; v_gene: TRBV7-2; d_gene: TRBD1; CDR3nt: TGTGCCAGCAGCGAGGGACAGGGGCTCGATGAGCAGTTCTTC; CDR3aa: CASSEGQGLDEQFF
j_gene: TRBJ2-2; abundance: many; v_gene: TRBV28; d_gene: TRBD1; CDR3nt: TGTGCCAGCAGTTCAGGGGGTAGGACCGGGGAGCTGTTTTTT; CDR3aa: CASSSGGRTGELFF
j_gene: TRBJ2-2; abundance: many; v_gene: TRBV29-1; d_gene: .; CDR3nt: TGCAGCGCTACCGGGACAACGAACACCGGGGAGCTGTTTTTT; CDR3aa: CSATGTTNTGELFF
j_gene: TRBJ2-3; abundance: many; v_gene: TRBV7-3; d_gene: .; CDR3nt: TGTGCCAGCAGCCTGGGACTTCACACAGATACGCAGTATTTT; CDR3aa: CASSLGLHTDTQYF
j_gene: TRBJ1-1; abundance: .; v_gene: TRBV5-6; d_gene: .; CDR3nt: TGTGCCAGCAGCCCCTCTAACACTGAAGCTTTCTTT; CDR3aa: CASSPSNTEAFF
j_gene: TRBJ2-1; abundance: .; v_gene: TRBV5-1; d_gene: TRBD1; CDR3nt: TGCGCCAGCAGCTTGAGCACAGGGGTAAACGGGCAGTTCTTC; CDR3aa: CASSLSTGVNGQFF
j_gene: TRBJ2-1; abundance: .; v_gene: TRBV15; d_gene: TRBD1; CDR3nt: TGTGCCACCAGCGGACCCGGGACAGGGGGATACAATGAGCAGTTCTTC; CDR3aa: CATSGPGTGGYNEQFF
j_gene: TRBJ2-5; abundance: many; v_gene: TRBV5-4; d_gene: .; CDR3nt: TGTGCCAGCAGCCTCGATGAGACCCAGTACTTC; CDR3aa: CASSLDETQYF
j_gene: TRBJ2-3; abundance: many; v_gene: TRBV15; d_gene: .; CDR3nt: TGTGCCACCAGCAGAGGACTAGATGGGGCAGATACGCAGTATTTT; CDR3aa: CATSRGLDGADTQYF
j_gene: TRBJ2-7; abundance: .; v_gene: TRBV28; d_gene: .; CDR3nt: TGTGCCAGCAGCAAAAACCACGAGCAGTACTTC; CDR3aa: CASSKNHEQYF
j_gene: TRBJ2-1; abundance: many; v_gene: TRBV20-1; d_gene: .; CDR3nt: TGCAGTGCTAGACACAGGGTGGGGAGCGATGAGCAGTTCTTC; CDR3aa: CSARHRVGSDEQFF
j_gene: TRBJ2-1; abundance: .; v_gene: TRBV14; d_gene: TRBD1; CDR3nt: TGCGCCAGCAGCCCAGTACGAGGGGGCCCTTCCACCAATGAGCAGTTCTTC; CDR3aa: CASSPVRGGPSTNEQFF
j_gene: TRBJ2-7; abundance: many; v_gene: TRBV7-9; d_gene: .; CDR3nt: TGTGCCAGCAGCCCATCGGGACTGCCCTCCTCCTACGAGCAGTACTTC; CDR3aa: CASSPSGLPSSYEQYF
j_gene: TRBJ2-5; abundance: .; v_gene: TRBV5-1; d_gene: TRBD1; CDR3nt: TGCGCCAGGACCACGACAGGGGACCAAGAGACCCAGTACTTC; CDR3aa: CARTTTGDQETQYF
j_gene: TRBJ2-4; abundance: .; v_gene: TRBV14; d_gene: TRBD1; CDR3nt: TGTGCCAGCAGCCTCGAGGGGGCGAACATTCAGTACTTC; CDR3aa: CASSLEGANIQYF
j_gene: TRBJ2-7; abundance: many; v_gene: TRBV10-3; d_gene: .; CDR3nt: TGTGCCATCAGTGACAAAAACTACGAGCAGTACTTC; CDR3aa: CAISDKNYEQYF
j_gene: TRBJ1-1; abundance: many; v_gene: TRBV10-3; d_gene: .; CDR3nt: TGTGCCATCAGCCCCGGCAAATCGAACACTGAAGCTTTCTTT; CDR3aa: CAISPGKSNTEAFF
j_gene: TRBJ1-3; abundance: .; v_gene: TRBV29-1; d_gene: .; CDR3nt: TGCAGCGTTGTCTCGGGAAACACCATATATTTT; CDR3aa: CSVVSGNTIYF
j_gene: TRBJ2-6; abundance: few; v_gene: TRBV18; d_gene: .; CDR3nt: TGTGCCAGCTCACCAGTACAGGGTCCTGGGGCCAACGTCCTGACTTTC; CDR3aa: CASSPVQGPGANVLTF
j_gene: TRBJ2-5; abundance: many; v_gene: TRBV5-5; d_gene: TRBD2; CDR3nt: TGTGCCAGCAGCTTGGGGGTAGCGGGAGACGGGGAGACCCAGTACTTC; CDR3aa: CASSLGVAGDGETQYF
j_gene: TRBJ2-1; abundance: many; v_gene: TRBV7-9; d_gene: .; CDR3nt: TGTGCCAGCAGCCCCGACAATGAGCAGTTCTTC; CDR3aa: CASSPDNEQFF
j_gene: TRBJ1-1; abundance: .; v_gene: TRBV29-1; d_gene: TRBD1; CDR3nt: TGCAGCGTTGTTGCGGGACAGGGATGGACTGAAGCTTTCTTT; CDR3aa: CSVVAGQGWTEAFF
j_gene: TRBJ2-3; abundance: .; v_gene: TRBV7-6; d_gene: TRBD2; CDR3nt: TGTGCCAGCAGCCTTCTAGCGGGGGGGGCCAAGGATACGCAGTATTTT; CDR3aa: CASSLLAGGAKDTQYF
j_gene: TRBJ2-1; abundance: many; v_gene: TRBV10-3; d_gene: .; CDR3nt: TGTGCCATCAGTGAGAGGGGGGGCAACAATGAGCAGTTCTTC; CDR3aa: CAISERGGNNEQFF
j_gene: TRBJ2-4; abundance: .; v_gene: TRBV2; d_gene: .; CDR3nt: TGTGCCAGCACGGAAGGATCAGCCAAAAAAATTCAGTACTTC; CDR3aa: CASTEGSAKKIQYF
j_gene: TRBJ2-3; abundance: many; v_gene: TRBV12-3/TRBV12-4; d_gene: TRBD2; CDR3nt: TGTGCCAGCAGCCCAGCGGCGGGGGGCCCGCGCAGGAATACGCAGTATTTT; CDR3aa: CASSPAAGGPRRNTQYF
j_gene: TRBJ2-3; abundance: many; v_gene: TRBV18; d_gene: .; CDR3nt: TGTGCCAGCTCACCACCCGCCGGGGGCGGAACAGATACGCAGTATTTT; CDR3aa: CASSPPAGGGTDTQYF
j_gene: TRBJ2-1; abundance: .; v_gene: TRBV5-1; d_gene: .; CDR3nt: TGCGCCAGCAGCTTGGAAGTTATTGAGCAGTCCTTC; CDR3aa: CASSLEVIEQSF
j_gene: TRBJ1-4; abundance: .; v_gene: TRBV11-2; d_gene: .; CDR3nt: TGTGCCAGCAGCCAAAGCAGGGTTAATGAAAAACTGTTTTTT; CDR3aa: CASSQSRVNEKLFF
j_gene: TRBJ2-1; abundance: many; v_gene: TRBV29-1; d_gene: .; CDR3nt: TGCAGCGCAGAGGATGAGCAGTTCTTC; CDR3aa: CSAEDEQFF
j_gene: TRBJ2-6; abundance: medium-sized; v_gene: TRBV20-1; d_gene: TRBD1; CDR3nt: TGCAGTGCTGAGAACCAGGGACAGGGTCCTTCTGGGGCCAACGTCCTGACTTTC; CDR3aa: CSAENQGQGPSGANVLTF
j_gene: TRBJ2-2; abundance: .; v_gene: TRBV3-1; d_gene: TRBD2; CDR3nt: TGTGCCAGCAGGCGACTAGCGAGTGCCGAGGAGCTGTTTTTC; CDR3aa: CASRRLASAEELFF